These 29 T cell receptor beta chains originate from one sample sequenced in a study of shared clonotypes between healthy human individuals. Sequencing used immunoSEQ multiplex PCR; TCRdb keeps in-frame clones, though not all of them. The table has 500,000 or so clones, approximately 95% seen once. Sequenced: naive CD4+ T cells sorted from blood. Subset here: CD45RA+ positively selected. The receptor source for this set is a woman aged 25 to 39 in good health.

This rearrangement joins TRBV27 to TRBJ2-3, with 11 nucleotides matching TRBD2. Germline V CDR1 and CDR2: MNHEY, SMNVEV (reference sequence). The V and J ends lost 2 bases and 8 bases, in that order; junction bases with no gene match: 9. The CDR3 consists of 16 residues. CDR3 protein: CASSLEASGGHATQYF. The DNA for the CDR3 is TGTGCCAGCAGTTTAGAGGCTAGCGGGGGGCACGCTACGCAGTATTTT.

CDR3 protein: CASSSSSGRATGELFF. The DNA of the CDR3 is TGCGCCAGCAGCTCCTCTAGCGGGAGGGCCACCGGGGAGCTGTTTTTT. The chain links TRBV5-1 to TRBJ2-2; 12 bases are a match to TRBD2. This CDR3 spans 16 amino acids. J was trimmed by 4 bases and V by 3 bases; bases with no gene match: 4. Germline CDR1 and CDR2: SGHRS and YFSETQ.

This chain connects TRBV19 to TRBJ2-7; the D call may be TRBD1 or TRBD2 (5 bases each). In germline, CDR1 is LNHDA, CDR2 SQIVND (reference sequence). V was pared by 5 bases and J by 2 bases, with 16 bases between. The CDR3 spans 15 residues. This CDR3 is CASSGSGTAPYEQYF. CDR3 nucleotides: TGTGCCAGTAGTGGCTCCGGGACGGCACCCTACGAGCAGTACTTC.

This clone appeared a single time. J is TRBJ2-1 and V is TRBV5-1, with 7 bases that match TRBD2. Germline CDR1 reads SGHRS; CDR2 reads YFSETQ. This CDR3 is built from 15 residues. V lost 0 bases to trimming and J lost 6 bases; unmatched junction nucleotides: 6. The CDR3 protein is CASSLDLAAPNEQFF. As DNA, the CDR3 is TGCGCCAGCAGCTTGGACCTAGCGGCCCCCAATGAGCAGTTCTTC.

This chain joins TRBV6-5 and TRBJ2-7; D is tentatively TRBD1 or TRBD2 (5 bases each). CDR3 size: 15 residues. From germline, CDR1 is MNHEY and CDR2 SVGAGI. V gave up 6 bases and J gave up 3 bases, with 18 bases separating them. The CDR3 DNA reads as TGTGCCAGCAGCGAGGGCGTTACCCAGGGCTACGAGCAGTACTTC. Its protein product is CASSEGVTQGYEQYF.

This clone was detected only a few times. The rearrangement joins TRBV4-2 to TRBJ1-5, with TRBD1 as a possible D gene (6 bases). V lost 1 base and J lost 7, with 8 bases in between. Germline CDR1 is LGHNA and CDR2 is YNFKEQ. The CDR3 has 13 amino acids. This chain's CDR3 is CASSQGGRQPQHF. The CDR3 nucleotides are TGTGCCAGCAGCCAAGGGGGGCGACAGCCCCAGCATTTT.

The rearrangement links TRBV5-4 to TRBJ2-5; unclear D gene. The CDR3 is 17 amino acids. The germline V gene encodes CDR1 SGHNT and CDR2 YYREEE (reference sequence). Trimming took 4 bases from V and 2 from J, leaving 21 bases between them. DNA of the CDR3: TGTGCCAGCAGCAAAGGCCTGAGTACCGGGCCTCAAGAGACCCAGTACTTC. Translating gives CASSKGLSTGPQETQYF.

J is TRBJ2-1 and V is TRBV14; possibly TRBD2 for D (6 bases). The germline V and J ends were trimmed by 5 bases and 6 bases, with 20 bases remaining between them. The CDR3 runs to 16 residues. Germline values: CDR1 SGHDN, CDR2 FVKESK. This CDR3 is CASSYSSGLGTNEQFF. In nucleotides, the CDR3 is TGTGCCAGCAGCTATTCGAGCGGGCTGGGGACCAATGAGCAGTTCTTC.

This chain links TRBV19 with TRBJ1-1; 8 nucleotides match TRBD1. Germline-derived CDR1 and CDR2 are LNHDA and SQIVND (reference sequence). This CDR3 is built from 14 residues. J gave up 8 bases and V 6 bases, and 11 bases lay outside the gene matches. This CDR3 reads CASRNQGALIEAFF. The CDR3 region has the DNA TGTGCCAGTAGGAACCAGGGGGCGCTTATCGAAGCTTTCTTT.

The chain carries TRBV9 and TRBJ2-1; 7 bases are shared with TRBD2. This CDR3 has 16 residues. The germline CDR1 and CDR2 sequences are SGDLS and YYNGEE. After removal of 0 bases from V and 1 base from J, the junction contained 4 bases not matched to a gene. The CDR3: CASSVGGSLSYNEQFF. The CDR3 DNA is TGTGCCAGCAGCGTAGGCGGGAGCCTTTCCTACAATGAGCAGTTCTTC.

This chain connects TRBV2 to TRBJ1-2, with a possible D match to TRBD1 (5 bases). The germline V gene encodes CDR1 SNHLY and CDR2 FYNNEI. CDR3 length: 12 amino acids. V was pared by 8 bases and J by 4 bases, with 11 bases between. The CDR3 DNA is TGTGCCAGCTTCAGGGACCTCTATGGCTACACCTTC. Translation gives CASFRDLYGYTF.

Concerning this clone: The same CDR3 can be traced to other DNA sequences in this sample. J is TRBJ1-1 and V is TRBV5-1; D may be TRBD1 (6 bases). Trimming left V 4 bases short and J 1 base short, with 11 bases between. The CDR3 has 14 residues. Germline V CDR1 and CDR2: SGHRS, YFSETQ. CDR3 nucleotides: TGCGCCAGCAGCCTAGGACAGCCGAACACTGAAGCTTTCTTT. Translated, it gives CASSLGQPNTEAFF.

This clone has a single count. In nucleotides, the CDR3 is TGTGCCAGCAGTGCCCTAGGGACAGGGGAAGACTACGAGCAGTACTTC. It is translated as CASSALGTGEDYEQYF. This chain links TRBV2 with TRBJ2-5; 10 bases are shared with TRBD1. The assigned J gene may be wrong: the sequence end matches TRBJ2-7 better. Germline values: CDR1 SNHLY, CDR2 FYNNEI. The CDR3 totals 16 residues.

The chain joins TRBV5-1 to TRBJ2-1; 12 bases align to TRBD2. Germline V lookup: CDR1 SGHRS, CDR2 YFSETQ. This CDR3 has 17 amino acids. V gave up 2 bases and J gave up 4 bases; unmatched junction bases: 7. The CDR3 loop reads CASSFGRTSGDYNEQFF. CDR3 DNA: TGCGCCAGCAGCTTTGGTAGGACTAGCGGGGATTACAATGAGCAGTTCTTC.

This CDR3 reads CASSPDRRGQGNQPQHF. In DNA, the CDR3 is TGTGCCAGCAGTCCCGATCGGCGGGGACAGGGGAATCAGCCCCAGCATTTT. The chain carries TRBV27 and TRBJ1-5, with TRBD1 matching 10 bases. Germline V gene data show CDR1 as MNHEY and CDR2 as SMNVEV (reference sequence). The junction had 11 bases not matched to a gene; V was cut back by 5 bases and J by 4 bases. This CDR3 region has 17 residues.

A single count supports this clone. This chain connects TRBV29-1 to TRBJ1-1, with D unresolved. V was trimmed by 7 bases and J by 4 bases, leaving 22 bases between them. This CDR3 has 15 residues. In germline, CDR1 is SQVTM, CDR2 ANQGSEA. The CDR3, as DNA: TGCAGCGCCTCACAAGCTTTAATGTTGACCACTGAAGCTTTCTTT. Residues: CSASQALMLTTEAFF.

The chain recombines TRBV5-4 with TRBJ1-2, with 7 bases identical to TRBD1. V dropped 4 bases and J dropped 2; count of bases not matched to a gene: 2. This CDR3 comprises 13 residues. Germline values: CDR1 SGHNT, CDR2 YYREEE (reference sequence). The CDR3 DNA sequence: TGTGCCAGCAGCAAGACAGGGAACTATGGCTACACCTTC. Amino acid sequence: CASSKTGNYGYTF.

The rearrangement joins TRBV6-1 to TRBJ1-5; no clear D. The V gene's germline CDR1 is MNHNS and CDR2 SASEGT. Deletions cut 4 bases from V and 5 bases from J, with 12 bases between. This CDR3 is 14 amino acids long. The CDR3 DNA reads TGTGCCAGCAGTGGGCCGGGTCGTGATCAGCCCCAGCATTTT. Translating gives CASSGPGRDQPQHF.

The chain uses TRBV19 and TRBJ2-1; the match to TRBD2 covers 10 bases. J gave up 1 base and V 5 bases, and 8 bases lay outside the gene matches. The CDR3 is 17 amino acids. Germline V lookup: CDR1 LNHDA, CDR2 SQIVND (reference sequence). The CDR3 loop is CASSLRWTSGSYNEQFF. CDR3 DNA sequence: TGTGCCAGTAGTCTGAGATGGACTAGCGGATCCTACAATGAGCAGTTCTTC.

This rearrangement joins TRBV18 to TRBJ1-1; D may be TRBD1 (6 bases). Trimming removed 5 bases at V and 4 bases at J, with 11 bases between. CDR3 length: 13 amino acids. The germline V gene encodes CDR1 KGHSH and CDR2 LQKENI. CDR3 DNA: TGTGCCAGCTCAAACAGGGTGGGCACTGAAGCTTTCTTT. It encodes CASSNRVGTEAFF.

This rearrangement joins TRBV2 to TRBJ1-2; TRBD1 matches at 9 bases. With 6 bases clipped from V and 4 bases from J, the junction kept 15 bases outside the gene matches. The CDR3 has 17 amino acids. Germline V gene data show CDR1 as SNHLY and CDR2 as FYNNEI. The CDR3, as DNA: TGTGCCAGCAGGAGTGATGCCTGGGACAGGGATGCCTATGGCTACACCTTC. Translation: CASRSDAWDRDAYGYTF.

This chain joins TRBV4-1 and TRBJ1-2, with D possibly being TRBD1 (6 bases). V dropped 5 bases and J dropped 5 bases, with 12 bases sitting between them. Looked up from germline, CDR1 is MGHRA and CDR2 is YSYEKL. The CDR3 length is 13 residues. The CDR3 bases are TGCGCCAGCAGCGAAGGGGGGGGATATGGCTACACCTTC. It encodes CASSEGGGYGYTF.

The chain combines TRBV5-4 with TRBJ2-5; D may be TRBD1 (6 bases). CDR1 and CDR2 (germline): SGHNT, YYREEE (reference sequence). V shed 4 bases and J shed 1 base, with 11 bases lying between them. This CDR3 comprises 14 residues. In DNA, the CDR3 is TGTGCCAGCAGCCTCCAAGGGGGCCAAGAGACCCAGTACTTC. Encoded protein: CASSLQGGQETQYF.

This chain joins TRBV4-1 and TRBJ1-1, with a possible D match to TRBD1 (5 bases). V was pared by 0 bases and J by 2 bases, with 13 bases between. The CDR3 extends over 16 amino acids. Germline assignment: CDR1 MGHRA and CDR2 YSYEKL. CDR3: CASSQETRERNTEAFF. The DNA of the CDR3 is TGCGCCAGCAGCCAAGAGACCAGGGAGAGAAACACTGAAGCTTTCTTT.

The chain joins TRBV29-1 to TRBJ2-1; tentative D call: TRBD2 (5 bases). The V and J ends lost 4 bases and 4 bases respectively, with 14 bases between them. This CDR3 region has 14 residues. Germline-derived CDR1 and CDR2 are SQVTM and ANQGSEA. The CDR3 DNA is TGCAGCGTTGCTTGGATCGGGAAATACAATGAGCAGTTCTTC. It yields the protein CSVAWIGKYNEQFF.

The chain carries TRBV19 and TRBJ1-3, with TRBD1 as a possible D gene (6 bases). Germline CDR1 reads LNHDA; CDR2 reads SQIVND (reference sequence). This CDR3 has 15 residues. The V and J ends lost 4 bases and 1 base respectively, with 11 bases between them. The CDR3 protein is CASSKERGSGNTIYF. DNA of the CDR3: TGTGCCAGTAGTAAAGAGAGGGGGTCTGGAAACACCATATATTTT.

The CDR3 nucleotides read TGCGCCAGCAGCCTAGACGGGAGAGGCGAGACCCAGTACTTC. It codes for CASSLDGRGETQYF. The J gene is TRBJ2-5, the V gene TRBV5-1; maybe TRBD2 (6 bases). The CDR3 runs 14 residues. Germline values: CDR1 SGHRS, CDR2 YFSETQ. V lost 4 bases and J 5 bases, leaving 15 bases between the germline ends.

This clone occurred once. The V gene is TRBV28, the J gene TRBJ2-2, with 7 bases matching TRBD2. Trimming removed 3 bases from V and 1 base from J; junction bases left unmatched: 5. CDR1 is MDHEN, CDR2 SYDVKM, per germline. The CDR3 runs 16 residues. The CDR3 DNA follows: TGTGCCAGCAGTTTCGGTGGGAGGGAGAACACCGGGGAGCTGTTTTTT. Encoded protein: CASSFGGRENTGELFF.

The chain has TRBV6-5 and TRBJ2-7, with D uncertain. Germline V gives CDR1 MNHEY, CDR2 SVGAGI. This CDR3 contains 14 residues. Trimming left V 2 bases short and J 0 bases short, with 8 bases between. CDR3 in amino acids: CASSYDEFSYEQYF. The DNA for the CDR3 is TGTGCCAGCAGTTACGATGAGTTCTCCTACGAGCAGTACTTC.